A selection of T cell receptor beta chains follows, all from one sample in a study of CD8 T cells in ankylosing spondylitis. TCRdb passed the 5' RACE reads through MiXCR, listing each CDR3 protein once. In the table there are roughly 130,000 distinct CDR3 sequences, about 13% of which are singletons. Sequencing was done on a sample of blood, either unsorted or a sorted T cell fraction (not recorded which). These receptors all stem from a female donor with ankylosing spondylitis or in good health (not recorded which). The CDR3 runs from the conserved cysteine through the conserved F or W. D genes are given only for firm matches. Some rows have no size entry. The others give once, few or many, or a class for an expanded clone.

clone size	D gene	V gene	J gene	CDR3 protein	CDR3 DNA
many	-	TRBV5-1	TRBJ1-4	CASSRGASEKLFF	TGCGCCAGCAGTCGTGGGGCGTCTGAAAAACTGTTTTTT
many	TRBD1	TRBV20-1	TRBJ1-6	CSARGAGQENSPLHF	TGCAGTGCTAGAGGTGCAGGACAGGAAAATTCACCCCTCCACTTT
-	-	TRBV7-3	TRBJ2-1	CASSVDWSSYNEQFF	TGTGCCAGCAGCGTTGACTGGAGCTCCTACAATGAGCAGTTCTTC
many	-	TRBV28	TRBJ2-3	CASSRTRLDTSTDTQYF	TGTGCCAGCAGTCGAACGAGGCTAGACACTAGCACAGATACGCAGTATTTT
-	TRBD1	TRBV3-1	TRBJ1-5	CASSQGQGASNQPQHF	TGTGCCAGCAGTCAGGGACAGGGGGCTAGCAATCAGCCCCAGCATTTT
-	TRBD1	TRBV6-4	TRBJ2-1	CASSDSGRGPPNEQFF	TGTGCCAGCAGTGACTCGGGTAGGGGGCCGCCCAATGAGCAGTTCTTC
few	TRBD1	TRBV6-1	TRBJ1-1	CASSEAQGVNTEAFF	TGTGCCAGCAGTGAAGCCCAGGGGGTTAACACTGAAGCTTTCTTT
-	-	TRBV30	TRBJ2-2	CAWSQSSRAANTGELFF	TGTGCCTGGAGTCAGTCGAGCAGGGCCGCGAACACCGGGGAGCTGTTTTTT
few	-	TRBV12-2	TRBJ1-4	CASRSRDGSSTNEKLFF	TGTGCAAGTCGCTCCCGGGACGGAAGTTCAACTAATGAAAAACTGTTTTTT
-	-	TRBV5-1	TRBJ1-5	CASSLGPQGEQPQHF	TGCGCCAGCAGCTTGGGACCCCAGGGTGAGCAGCCCCAGCATTTT
-	TRBD2	TRBV12-3/TRBV12-4	TRBJ2-3	CASSQLADPTDTQYF	TGTGCCAGCAGCCAACTAGCGGATCCCACAGATACGCAGTATTTT